This paragraph covers one TCR beta chain sequence. This clone appeared a few times. Its antigen target is currently unknown. No much larger clonotype is one base removed from it; base qualities were not supplied. This sample's treatment or condition label indicates: nivolumab (PD-1 blockade) given before sampling. The DNeasy Blood and Tissue Kit was used to extract DNA from formalin-fixed paraffin-embedded specimens. The entry originates in a study of T cells in tumors and immune-related adverse events (dated by TCRdb to the early 2020s). The TCR beta locus was amplified and sequenced using the immunoSEQ assay, from which bulk TCR Vbeta CDR3 data were obtained. The study's own analysis went as follows. Non-productive CDR3s, sequences shorter than 7 amino acids, and those not starting with C or ending with F/W were excluded. Only specimens with at least 1000 reads were analysed, and clonotypes were defined at the amino acid level. Clonality was calculated as 1 minus Pielou's evenness. Library sizes were equalized by abundance-weighted random subsampling with replacement, repeated 100 times to report 95% confidence intervals. The Morisita overlap index was used to quantify repertoire overlap, and the top 40 clones in each specimen were examined for overlap with the irAE. The immuneACCESS repertoire file appears here via TCRdb, limited to in-frame rearrangements. These files lack a portion of the clones; in checked studies, under half of the deficit traces to unresolved V genes, and the cause of the others is not known. Clone size and V and J calls were adopted from that table, with D and trimming inferred from the DNA. Counted in this sample were about 22,000 clones; about 90% of them appeared once. 1.1% to 1.5% of the sample belongs to the ten largest clones.

The sequencing here drew on lymph node tissue, taken from a patient treated with anti-PD-1 therapy. This TCR came from a female donor with metastatic renal cell carcinoma.

DNA sequence: TGCGCCAGCAGCTTGTCGGGCGACAGTTTACCCTACAATGAGCAGTTCTTC. Its coded protein is CASSLSGDSLPYNEQFF. The V gene is TRBV5-1 and the J gene is TRBJ2-1, with a tentative D gene TRBD1 over 5 matching bases. The CDR3 goes from the cysteine to the phenylalanine over 17 residues. The sequence is cut down to CDR3 DNA, 51 bases in frame from base 1. V gives up 1 base and J gives up 2 bases, and the segment between their germline ends measures 16 bases. Via the germline V gene, CDR1 is SGHRS and CDR2 YFSETQ.